This TCR gamma chain was documented in a study of gamma-delta T cells after stem cell transplantation. The CDR3 spans 11 residues. CDR1 is VENAVY and CDR2 is YDSYNSRV in the germline V gene. V dropped 3 bases and J dropped 8; count of bases not matched to a gene: 4. TCRdb reran clone calling via CATT on the RT-PCR reads. The repertoire holds some 3,000 gamma-chain clones, with less than 20% as singletons. The chain joins TRGV8 to TRGJ1 or TRGJ2. The specimen was gamma-delta T cells. The TCR sequence derives from a human donor. It is not recorded whose cells these are; they may come from a transplant donor. CDR3 DNA sequence: TGTGCCACCTGGGATCGAGATAAGAAACTCTTT. Amino acids: CATWDRDKKLF.